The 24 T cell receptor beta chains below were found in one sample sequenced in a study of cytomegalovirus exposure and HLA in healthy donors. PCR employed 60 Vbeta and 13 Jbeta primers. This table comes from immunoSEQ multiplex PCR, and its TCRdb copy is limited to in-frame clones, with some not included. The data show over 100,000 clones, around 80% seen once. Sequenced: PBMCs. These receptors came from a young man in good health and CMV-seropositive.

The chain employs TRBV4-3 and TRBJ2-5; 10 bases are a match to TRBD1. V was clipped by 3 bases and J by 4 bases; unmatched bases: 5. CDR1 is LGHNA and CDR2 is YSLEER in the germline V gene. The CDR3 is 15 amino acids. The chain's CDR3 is CASSQGGTGVETQYF. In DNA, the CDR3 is TGCGCCAGCAGCCAGGGCGGGACAGGGGTAGAGACCCAGTACTTC.

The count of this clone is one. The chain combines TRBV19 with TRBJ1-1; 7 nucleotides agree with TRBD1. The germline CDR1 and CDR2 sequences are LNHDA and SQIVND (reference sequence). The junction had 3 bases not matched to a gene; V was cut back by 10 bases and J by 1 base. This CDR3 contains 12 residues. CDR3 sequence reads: CATRTGNTEAFF. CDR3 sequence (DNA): TGTGCCACCAGGACAGGGAACACTGAAGCTTTCTTT.

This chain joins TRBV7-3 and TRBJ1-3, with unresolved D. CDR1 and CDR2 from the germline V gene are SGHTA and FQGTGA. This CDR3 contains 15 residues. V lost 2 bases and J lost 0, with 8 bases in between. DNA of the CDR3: TGTGCCAGCAGCTTAGGGCCAGGCTCTGGAAACACCATATATTTT. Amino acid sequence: CASSLGPGSGNTIYF.

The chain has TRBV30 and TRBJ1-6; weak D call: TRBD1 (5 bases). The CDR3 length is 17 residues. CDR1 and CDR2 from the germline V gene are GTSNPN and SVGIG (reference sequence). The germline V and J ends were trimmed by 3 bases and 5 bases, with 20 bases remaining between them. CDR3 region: CAWRRNFGGSHNSPLHF. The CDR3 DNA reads TGTGCCTGGAGGCGAAACTTTGGGGGGAGTCATAATTCACCCCTCCACTTT.

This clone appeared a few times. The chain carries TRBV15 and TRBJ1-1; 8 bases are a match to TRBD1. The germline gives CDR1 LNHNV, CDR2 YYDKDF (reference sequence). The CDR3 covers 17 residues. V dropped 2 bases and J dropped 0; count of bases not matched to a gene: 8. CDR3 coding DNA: TGTGCCACCAGCAGACGTCGGACAGGGACCGTGAACACTGAAGCTTTCTTT. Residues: CATSRRRTGTVNTEAFF.

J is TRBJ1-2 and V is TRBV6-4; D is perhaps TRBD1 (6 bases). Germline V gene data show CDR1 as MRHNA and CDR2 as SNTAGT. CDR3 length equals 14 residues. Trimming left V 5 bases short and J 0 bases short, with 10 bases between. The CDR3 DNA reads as TGTGCCAGCAGTCCTACAGGGACTAACTATGGCTACACCTTC. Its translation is CASSPTGTNYGYTF.

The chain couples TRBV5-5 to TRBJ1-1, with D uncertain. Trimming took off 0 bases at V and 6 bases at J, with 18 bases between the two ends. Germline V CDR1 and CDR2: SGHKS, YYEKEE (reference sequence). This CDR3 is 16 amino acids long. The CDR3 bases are TGTGCCAGCAGCTTGGCCATCGTCGCAGGTTTCCCTGAAGCTTTCTTT. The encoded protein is CASSLAIVAGFPEAFF.

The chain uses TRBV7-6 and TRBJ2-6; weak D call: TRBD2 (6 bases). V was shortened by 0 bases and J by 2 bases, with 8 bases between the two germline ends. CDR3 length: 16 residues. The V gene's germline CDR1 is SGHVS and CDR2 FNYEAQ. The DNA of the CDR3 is TGTGCCAGCAGCTTAGCCGGCGGGACTGGGGCCAACGTCCTGACTTTC. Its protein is CASSLAGGTGANVLTF.

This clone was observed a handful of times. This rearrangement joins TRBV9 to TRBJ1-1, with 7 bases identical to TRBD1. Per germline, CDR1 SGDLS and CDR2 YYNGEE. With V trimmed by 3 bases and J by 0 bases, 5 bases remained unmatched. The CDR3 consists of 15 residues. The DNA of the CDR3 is TGTGCCAGCAGCGAGGCCGGGACAGTGAACACTGAAGCTTTCTTT. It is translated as CASSEAGTVNTEAFF.

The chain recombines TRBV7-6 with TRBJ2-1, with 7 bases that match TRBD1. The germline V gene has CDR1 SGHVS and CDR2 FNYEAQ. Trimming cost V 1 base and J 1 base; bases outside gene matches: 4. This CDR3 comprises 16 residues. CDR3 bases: TGTGCCAGCAGCTTAGGGACAGGTCCTTCCTACAATGAGCAGTTCTTC. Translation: CASSLGTGPSYNEQFF.

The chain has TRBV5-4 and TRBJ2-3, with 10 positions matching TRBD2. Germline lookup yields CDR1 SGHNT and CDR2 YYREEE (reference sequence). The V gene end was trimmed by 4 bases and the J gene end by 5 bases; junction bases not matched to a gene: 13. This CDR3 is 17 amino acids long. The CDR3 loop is CASSGPGLAGVGDTQYF. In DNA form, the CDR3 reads TGTGCCAGCAGCGGTCCTGGGCTAGCGGGGGTCGGAGATACGCAGTATTTT.

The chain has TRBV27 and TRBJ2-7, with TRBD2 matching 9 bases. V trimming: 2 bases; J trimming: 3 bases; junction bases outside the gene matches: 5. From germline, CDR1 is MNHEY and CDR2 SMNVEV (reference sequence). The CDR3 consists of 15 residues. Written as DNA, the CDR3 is TGTGCCAGCAGTTTAAAACTAGCGGGTGTCTACGAGCAGTACTTC. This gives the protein CASSLKLAGVYEQYF.

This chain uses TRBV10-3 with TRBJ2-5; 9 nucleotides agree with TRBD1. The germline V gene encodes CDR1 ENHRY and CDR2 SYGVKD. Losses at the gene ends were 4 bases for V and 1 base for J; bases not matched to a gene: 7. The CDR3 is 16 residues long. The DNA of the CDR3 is TGTGCCATCAGTGGGACAGGGGAAGGCCTCCAAGAGACCCAGTACTTC. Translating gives CAISGTGEGLQETQYF.

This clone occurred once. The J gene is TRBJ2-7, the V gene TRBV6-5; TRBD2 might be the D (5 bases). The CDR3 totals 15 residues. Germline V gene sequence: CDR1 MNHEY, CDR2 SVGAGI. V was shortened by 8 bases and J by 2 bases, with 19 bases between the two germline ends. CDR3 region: CASSVSPGETYEQYF. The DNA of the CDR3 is TGTGCCAGCTCAGTGTCCCCTGGGGAGACCTACGAGCAGTACTTC.

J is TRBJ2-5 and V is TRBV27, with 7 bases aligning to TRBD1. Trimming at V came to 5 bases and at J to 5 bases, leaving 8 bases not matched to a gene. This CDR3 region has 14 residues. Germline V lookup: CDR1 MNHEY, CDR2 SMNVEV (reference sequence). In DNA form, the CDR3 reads TGTGCCAGCAGTGGGACAGAAAGGAGGGAGACCCAGTACTTC. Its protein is CASSGTERRETQYF.

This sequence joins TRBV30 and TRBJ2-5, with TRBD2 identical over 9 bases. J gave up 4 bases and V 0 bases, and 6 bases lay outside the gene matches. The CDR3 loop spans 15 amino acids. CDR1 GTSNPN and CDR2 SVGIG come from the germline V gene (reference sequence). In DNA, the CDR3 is TGTGCCTGGAGTGTTCGGCGGGGGGGCCGAGAGACCCAGTACTTC. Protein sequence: CAWSVRRGGRETQYF. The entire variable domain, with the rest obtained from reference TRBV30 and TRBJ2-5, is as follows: SQTIHQWPATLVQPVGSPLSLECTVEGTSNPNLYWYRQAAGRGLQLLFYSVGIGQISSEVPQNLSASRPQDRQFILSSKKLLLSDSGFYLCAWSVRRGGRETQYFGPGTRLLVL.

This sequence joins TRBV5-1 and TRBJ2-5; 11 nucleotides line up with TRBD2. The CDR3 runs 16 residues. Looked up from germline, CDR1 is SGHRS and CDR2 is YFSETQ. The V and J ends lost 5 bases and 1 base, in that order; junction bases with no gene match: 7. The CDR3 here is CASSSGLAGVQETQYF. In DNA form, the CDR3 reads TGCGCCAGCAGTTCCGGACTAGCGGGCGTCCAAGAGACCCAGTACTTC.

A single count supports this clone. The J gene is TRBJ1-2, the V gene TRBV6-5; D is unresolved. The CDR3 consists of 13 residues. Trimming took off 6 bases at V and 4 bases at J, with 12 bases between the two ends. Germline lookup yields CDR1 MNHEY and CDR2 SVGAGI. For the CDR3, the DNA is TGTGCCAGCAGCCCCCGCACAGCCTATGGCTACACCTTC. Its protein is CASSPRTAYGYTF.

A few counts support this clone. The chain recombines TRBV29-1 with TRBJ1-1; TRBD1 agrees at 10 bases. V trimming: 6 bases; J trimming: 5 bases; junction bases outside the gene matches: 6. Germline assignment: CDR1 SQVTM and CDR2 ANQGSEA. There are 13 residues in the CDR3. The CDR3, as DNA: TGCAGCGTGGGGGACAGGGGAGAAACTGAAGCTTTCTTT. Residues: CSVGDRGETEAFF.

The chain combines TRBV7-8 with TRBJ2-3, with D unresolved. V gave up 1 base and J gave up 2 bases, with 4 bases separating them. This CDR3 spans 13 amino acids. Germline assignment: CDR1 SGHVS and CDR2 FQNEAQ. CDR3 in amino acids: CASSLDTTDTQYF. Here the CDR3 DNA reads TGTGCCAGCAGCTTAGACACCACAGATACGCAGTATTTT.

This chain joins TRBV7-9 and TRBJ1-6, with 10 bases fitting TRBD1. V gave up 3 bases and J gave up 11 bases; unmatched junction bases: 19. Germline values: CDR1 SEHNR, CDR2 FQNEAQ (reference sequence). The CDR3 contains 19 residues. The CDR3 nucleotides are TGTGCCAGCAGCTTTTTGTCCCCAAGATCCGGGACAGGGGAACCACCCCTCCACTTT. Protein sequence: CASSFLSPRSGTGEPPLHF.

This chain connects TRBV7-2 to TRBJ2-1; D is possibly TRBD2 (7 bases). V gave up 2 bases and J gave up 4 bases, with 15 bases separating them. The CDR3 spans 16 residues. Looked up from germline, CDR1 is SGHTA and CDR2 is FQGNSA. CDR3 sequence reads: CASSLTGGRYYNEQFF. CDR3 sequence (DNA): TGTGCCAGCAGCTTAACCGGGGGGCGTTATTACAATGAGCAGTTCTTC.

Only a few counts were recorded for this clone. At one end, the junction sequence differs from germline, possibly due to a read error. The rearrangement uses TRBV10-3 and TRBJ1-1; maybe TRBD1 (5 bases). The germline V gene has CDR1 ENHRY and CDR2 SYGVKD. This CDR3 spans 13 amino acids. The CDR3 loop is CTIGAGMNTEAFF. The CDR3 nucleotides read TGTACCATCGGGGCGGGAATGAACACTGAAGCTTTCTTT.

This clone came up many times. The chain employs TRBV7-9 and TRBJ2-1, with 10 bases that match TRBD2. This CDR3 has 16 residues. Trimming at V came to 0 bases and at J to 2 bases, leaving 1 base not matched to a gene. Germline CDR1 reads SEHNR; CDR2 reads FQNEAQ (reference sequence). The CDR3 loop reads CASSLALAGAYNEQFF. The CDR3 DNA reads TGTGCCAGCAGCTTAGCCCTAGCGGGGGCCTACAATGAGCAGTTCTTC.